This T cell receptor beta chain appears in the sequencing data of a study of chronic HIV infection and antiretroviral therapy. Germline CDR1 reads MNHNS; CDR2 reads SASEGT. This CDR3 contains 15 residues. Losses at the gene ends were 3 bases for V and 5 bases for J; bases not matched to a gene: 8. TCRdb recomputed calls from the 5' RACE reads with MiXCR, one row per CDR3 protein. The sample records 30,000 to 45,000 distinct CDR3 sequences, 8% to 10% being singletons. This clonotype was counted many times. The chain combines TRBV6-1 with TRBJ2-5; 8 nucleotides match TRBD2. The specimen sequenced was peripheral blood. The receptor was derived from an adult who had HIV and had not received antiretroviral therapy, or was an uninfected healthy control (not recorded which). This CDR3 reads CASSDIPGLEETQYF. The DNA of the CDR3 is TGTGCCAGCAGTGATATACCGGGACTAGAGGAGACCCAGTACTTC.